This TCR beta chain originates from a study of cytomegalovirus exposure and HLA in healthy donors. Vbeta (60) and Jbeta (13) primers were used in the PCR. Here immunoSEQ multiplex PCR was the method, and the copy in TCRdb shows in-frame clones only, minus some. The sample lists about 220,000 clones; more than 65% were seen once. Germline values: CDR1 SGHDT, CDR2 YYEEEE. CDR3 length equals 15 residues. Trimming at V came to 3 bases and at J to 3 bases, leaving 9 bases not matched to a gene. Participants comprised healthy donors of bone marrow. The source of this sequence is a man between 18 and 29 years old in good health and CMV-seronegative. The source material was PBMCs. This chain links TRBV5-6 with TRBJ2-7; 7 bases are shared with TRBD1. The CDR3 DNA follows: TGTGCCAGCAGCTCTACTGGACAGGTTCACTACGAGCAGTACTTC. Protein sequence: CASSSTGQVHYEQYF. Together with reference TRBV5-6 and TRBJ2-7, the CDR3 gives the full variable domain: DAGVTQSPTHLIKTRGQQVTLRCSPKSGHDTVSWYQQALGQGPQFIFQYYEEEERQRGNFPDRFSGHQFPNYSSELNVNALLLGDSALYLCASSSTGQVHYEQYFGPGTRLTVT.